Presented here are 17 T cell receptor beta chains from one specimen sequenced in a study of blood T cell repertoires in COVID-19. This table comes from immunoSEQ multiplex PCR, and its TCRdb copy is limited to in-frame clones, with some not included. There are under 200,000 clones in the sample; approximately 85% occur only once, and about 5.6% lies in the top ten. The sample comprised peripheral blood. These receptor sequences come from a woman aged 50 to 65 with COVID-19, enrolled during active disease.

As concerns this clone: The same CDR3 also results from other DNA sequences found in this sample. The chain links TRBV2 to TRBJ2-7; TRBD2 aligns across 8 bases. Germline CDR1 reads SNHLY; CDR2 reads FYNNEI. V lost 6 bases and J lost 4; bases outside the gene matches: 2. The CDR3 runs 12 residues. The CDR3 loop is CASSPGGYEQYF. The CDR3 DNA reads TGTGCCAGCAGCCCGGGGGGGTACGAGCAGTACTTC.

The chain joins TRBV6-5 to TRBJ1-2, with 8 bases matching TRBD1. Trimming removed 0 bases from V and 4 bases from J; junction bases left unmatched: 4. The germline V gene has CDR1 MNHEY and CDR2 SVGAGI. This CDR3 contains 15 residues. CDR3 nucleotide sequence: TGTGCCAGCAGTTACTCCGACAGGGGAGGCTATGGCTACACCTTC. Protein product: CASSYSDRGGYGYTF.

J is TRBJ2-7 and V is TRBV3-1 (or the pseudogene TRBV3-2); TRBD1 might be the D (7 bases). V gave up 3 bases and J gave up 6 bases, with 18 bases separating them. Per germline, CDR1 LGHDT and CDR2 YNNKEL (reference sequence). The CDR3 totals 15 residues. The CDR3 region is CASSHHDRAEGEQYF. Written as DNA, the CDR3 is TGTGCCAGCAGCCACCACGACAGGGCGGAGGGCGAGCAGTACTTC.

The V and J genes are TRBV7-2 and TRBJ1-2; a weak D match, TRBD1 (6 bases). CDR1 is SGHTA, CDR2 FQGNSA, per germline. This CDR3 spans 14 amino acids. V lost 4 bases and J lost 3, with 12 bases in between. The CDR3 nucleotides are TGTGCCAGCAGCTCAGGGGTGGAGGACTATGGCTACACCTTC. Translated: CASSSGVEDYGYTF. The full variable domain, with the rest looked up from reference TRBV7-2 and TRBJ1-2, is GAGVSQSPSNKVTEKGKDVELRCDPISGHTALYWYRQSLGQGLEFLIYFQGNSAPDKSGLPSDRFSAERTGGSVSTLTIQRTQQEDSAVYLCASSSGVEDYGYTFGSGTRLTVV.

The chain couples TRBV6-2 or TRBV6-3 to TRBJ2-1, with 7 bases matching TRBD1. V shed 5 bases and J 9 bases; nucleotides not matched to a gene: 7. CDR1 MNHEY and CDR2 SVGEGT come from the germline V gene. CDR3 length: 13 amino acids. The CDR3 DNA is TGTGCCAGCAGTAGATCAGGGGGAAGTGAGCAGTTCTTC. This translates into CASSRSGGSEQFF.

The CDR3 is CASGDRGENIQYF. CDR3 bases: TGTGCCAGCGGAGACAGGGGGGAAAACATTCAGTACTTC. This chain joins TRBV3-1 (or the pseudogene TRBV3-2) and TRBJ2-4; 9 positions agree with TRBD1. Germline V gene lookup returns CDR1 LGHDT and CDR2 YNNKEL (reference sequence). This CDR3 contains 13 residues. With V trimmed by 8 bases and J by 5 bases, 4 bases remained unmatched.

The chain is built from TRBV6-2 or TRBV6-3 and TRBJ1-2; 10 positions match TRBD1. V lost 6 bases and J lost 5; bases outside the gene matches: 6. In germline, CDR1 is MNHEY, CDR2 SVGEGT. The CDR3 is made up of 14 amino acids. CDR3 nucleotides: TGTGCCAGCAGCCGCAGGACAGGGGGTTATGGCTACACCTTC. Its translation is CASSRRTGGYGYTF.

This chain links TRBV5-1 with TRBJ2-7; 8 nucleotides line up with TRBD1. V was clipped by 4 bases and J by 5 bases; unmatched bases: 8. The CDR3 is 14 residues long. CDR1 and CDR2 from the germline V gene are SGHRS and YFSETQ. The chain's CDR3 is CASSLRTGLDEQYF. Here the CDR3 DNA reads TGCGCCAGCAGCCTACGGACAGGGCTGGACGAGCAGTACTTC.

V usage is TRBV4-1 and J usage is TRBJ2-2, with 9 bases aligning to TRBD2. The V gene's germline CDR1 is MGHRA and CDR2 YSYEKL. With V trimmed by 3 bases and J by 1 base, 6 bases remained unmatched. The CDR3 totals 17 residues. CDR3 residues: CASSQALAGKNTGELFF. CDR3 DNA: TGCGCCAGCAGCCAGGCCCTAGCGGGGAAGAACACCGGGGAGCTGTTTTTT.

Here the CDR3 reads CASSLMGGETQYF. CDR3 DNA: TGTGCCAGCAGTCTAATGGGGGGGGAGACCCAGTACTTC. The V gene is TRBV7-9, the J gene TRBJ2-5; TRBD2 agrees at 7 bases. The germline V gene encodes CDR1 SEHNR and CDR2 FQNEAQ (reference sequence). V trimming: 6 bases; J trimming: 5 bases; junction bases outside the gene matches: 6. CDR3 length: 13 amino acids. The full variable domain, with the rest looked up from reference TRBV7-9 and TRBJ2-5, is DTGVSQNPRHKITKRGQNVTFRCDPISEHNRLYWYRQTLGQGPEFLTYFQNEAQLEKSRLLSDRFSAERPKGSFSTLEIQRTEQGDSAMYLCASSLMGGETQYFGPGTRLLVL.

This chain connects TRBV4-1 to TRBJ2-7, with TRBD1 identical over 7 bases. The CDR3 covers 13 residues. Trimming removed 0 bases from V and 5 bases from J; junction bases left unmatched: 1. Germline-derived CDR1 and CDR2 are MGHRA and YSYEKL. As DNA, the CDR3 is TGCGCCAGCAGCCAAGAAACAGGGGACGAGCAGTACTTC. Translation: CASSQETGDEQYF.

This clone was seen only once. The chain couples TRBV2 to TRBJ1-5, with D maybe TRBD1 (6 bases). Trimming shortened V by 6 bases and J by 0 bases, and 9 bases separated the two germline ends. The CDR3 has 14 residues. The germline gives CDR1 SNHLY, CDR2 FYNNEI. For the CDR3, the DNA is TGTGCCAGCAGGGACAGTTATAGCAATCAGCCCCAGCATTTT. It codes for CASRDSYSNQPQHF.

This chain connects TRBV9 to TRBJ2-3, with 8 bases fitting TRBD2. The germline gives CDR1 SGDLS, CDR2 YYNGEE. CDR3 length: 16 amino acids. The J segment lost 4 bases and the V segment lost 4 bases, leaving 11 bases of the junction unmatched. The CDR3 region has the DNA TGTGCCAGCAGCATATCCGGGGGGGCCAATTCAGATACGCAGTATTTT. It yields the protein CASSISGGANSDTQYF.

The chain recombines TRBV15 with TRBJ2-1; 10 positions match TRBD1. From germline, CDR1 is LNHNV and CDR2 YYDKDF (reference sequence). CDR3 length equals 15 residues. V was pared by 5 bases and J by 2 bases, with 3 bases of the junction left unmatched. CDR3 residues: CATSSGTGAYNEQFF. CDR3 in DNA: TGTGCCACCAGCTCCGGGACAGGGGCCTACAATGAGCAGTTCTTC. Full variable domain (remainder filled in from reference TRBV15 and TRBJ2-1): DAMVIQNPRYQVTQFGKPVTLSCSQTLNHNVMYWYQQKSSQAPKLLFHYYDKDFNNEADTPDNFQSRRPNTSFCFLDIRSPGLGDTAMYLCATSSGTGAYNEQFFGPGTRLTVL.

This chain uses TRBV27 with TRBJ2-5; D may be TRBD1 (5 bases). The germline V and J ends were trimmed by 5 bases and 4 bases, with 14 bases remaining between them. CDR1 is MNHEY and CDR2 is SMNVEV in the germline V gene (reference sequence). This CDR3 is built from 14 residues. The CDR3, as DNA: TGTGCCAGCAGTAGATCAGACAGCCGAGAGACCCAGTACTTC. It yields the protein CASSRSDSRETQYF.

This sequence joins TRBV2 and TRBJ2-7; a weak D match, TRBD2 (7 bases). Trimming stripped 11 bases from V and 4 bases from J, with 18 bases between. The germline gives CDR1 SNHLY, CDR2 FYNNEI. The CDR3 is 13 residues long. CDR3 residues: CAGGGQGSYEQYF. The CDR3 bases are TGTGCCGGGGGGGGGCAGGGGTCGTACGAGCAGTACTTC.

This chain links TRBV6-5 with TRBJ2-3; D is unresolved. There are 14 residues in the CDR3. Germline V gene data show CDR1 as MNHEY and CDR2 as SVGAGI. V was pared by 0 bases and J by 1 base, with 5 bases between. The CDR3 spells CASSYSPGTDTQYF. The CDR3 region has the DNA TGTGCCAGCAGTTACTCTCCAGGCACAGATACGCAGTATTTT.